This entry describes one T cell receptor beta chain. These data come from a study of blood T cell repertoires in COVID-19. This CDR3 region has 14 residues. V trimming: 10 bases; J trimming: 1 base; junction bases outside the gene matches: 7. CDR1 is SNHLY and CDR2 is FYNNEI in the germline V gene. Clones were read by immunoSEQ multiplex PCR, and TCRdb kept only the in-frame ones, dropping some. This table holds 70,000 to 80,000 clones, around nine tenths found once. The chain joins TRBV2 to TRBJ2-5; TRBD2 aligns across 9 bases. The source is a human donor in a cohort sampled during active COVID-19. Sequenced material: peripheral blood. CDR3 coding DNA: TGTGCCACCAGGCGGGGGGGCCCCCAAGAGACCCAGTACTTC. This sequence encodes CATRRGGPQETQYF.